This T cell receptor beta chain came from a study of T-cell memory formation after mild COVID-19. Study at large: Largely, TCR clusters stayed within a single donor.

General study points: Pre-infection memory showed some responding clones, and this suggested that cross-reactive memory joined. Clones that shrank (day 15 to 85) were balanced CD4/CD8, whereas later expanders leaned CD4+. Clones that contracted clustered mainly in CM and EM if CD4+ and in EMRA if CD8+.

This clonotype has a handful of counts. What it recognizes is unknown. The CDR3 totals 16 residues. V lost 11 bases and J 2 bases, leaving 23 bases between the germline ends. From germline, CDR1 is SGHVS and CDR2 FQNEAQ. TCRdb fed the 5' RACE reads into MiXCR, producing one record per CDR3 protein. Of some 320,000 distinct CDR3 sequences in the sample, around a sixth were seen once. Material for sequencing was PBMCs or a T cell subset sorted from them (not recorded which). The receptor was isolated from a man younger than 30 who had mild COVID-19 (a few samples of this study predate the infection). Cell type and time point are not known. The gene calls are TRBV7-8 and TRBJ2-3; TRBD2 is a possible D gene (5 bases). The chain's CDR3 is CALKGLVVDSTDTQYF. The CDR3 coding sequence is TGTGCCCTCAAGGGCCTAGTTGTGGACTCCACAGATACGCAGTATTTT.